The T cell receptor beta chain described here comes from a study of cytomegalovirus exposure and HLA in healthy donors. Findings and caveats of the study: Overall, 164 TCR beta chains were annotated as cytomegalovirus-associated. Common viral pathogens (according to a later analysis) appeared linked to several of the most significant clusters.

With 3 bases removed from V and 0 bases from J, the gap between germline ends came to 15 bases. The CDR3 is made up of 17 amino acids. Germline V lookup: CDR1 MNHEY, CDR2 SMNVEV (reference sequence). 60 Vbeta and 13 Jbeta primers were used in PCR. The repertoire was sequenced with immunoSEQ multiplex PCR; TCRdb's copy has only in-frame clones and lacks some. The sample yields more than 100,000 clones, under 85% seen once. About this clone: Antigen specificity is unknown.

The source material was PBMCs. The chain couples TRBV27 to TRBJ2-1; D is unclear. The clonotype was recovered from a man aged 45-65 years in good health and CMV-seropositive. This CDR3 is CASSFRRGGSSYNEQFF. DNA for the CDR3: TGTGCCAGCAGTTTTCGCCGCGGCGGCAGCTCCTACAATGAGCAGTTCTTC.